This T cell receptor (beta chain) was captured in a study of blood T cells in healthy people across ages. Findings and caveats of the study: Diversity estimates drawn from one million T cells were deemed underestimates.

Germline CDR1 and CDR2: MDHEN and SYDVKM. V dropped 2 bases and J dropped 6 bases, with 14 bases sitting between them. This CDR3 has 15 amino acids. A note on this clonotype: Its antigen is still unknown.

Next came a second PCR, run for about 7 to 12 cycles, which used a sample-barcoded 5' primer along with a J-beta primer mix. A 12-random-nucleotide template-switch adaptor tagged each cDNA molecule. Every sample gave at least 2.5 million paired-end reads containing CDR3. MiXCR, run by TCRdb on the 5' RACE reads, gives a single entry per CDR3 protein. Of fewer than 800,000 distinct CDR3 sequences listed, approximately 21% are singletons. The people who gave samples were healthy Caucasians from Russia, aged about 6 to 100. This chain links TRBV28 with TRBJ1-5; weak D call: TRBD1 (5 bases). The TCR originated in a man in his 70s in good health. The sequencing input was blood. In nucleotides, the CDR3 is TGTGCCAGCAGTTTACCCAGGGTGGAAATTCAGCCCCAGCATTTT. As protein: CASSLPRVEIQPQHF.